The next 7 T cell receptor beta chains were all read from a single sample in a study of blood T cell repertoires in COVID-19. Sequencing used immunoSEQ multiplex PCR; TCRdb keeps in-frame clones, though not all of them. The data contain 100,000 to 150,000 clones, around nine tenths of them singletons. Sample: peripheral blood. These receptors came from a woman of 80 years or more with acute or convalescent COVID-19.

V and J are TRBV4-3 and TRBJ2-2; tentatively, D is TRBD1 (6 bases). The length of the CDR3 is 17 residues. Germline V lookup: CDR1 LGHNA, CDR2 YSLEER. The ends were cut back, 1 base at V and 4 bases at J, with 16 bases in the middle. CDR3 protein: CASSQGDTLASTGELFF. As DNA, the CDR3 is TGCGCCAGCAGCCAAGGGGACACGCTTGCTAGCACCGGGGAGCTGTTTTTT.

The chain recombines TRBV7-2 with TRBJ2-7; 8 bases align to TRBD1. After removal of 1 base from V and 2 bases from J, the junction contained 4 bases not matched to a gene. The V gene's germline CDR1 is SGHTA and CDR2 FQGNSA. The CDR3 sequence is 15 residues long. The CDR3 DNA follows: TGTGCCAGCAGCTTAGGACAGGGGCCCGCCTACGAGCAGTACTTC. Protein sequence: CASSLGQGPAYEQYF.

The chain recombines TRBV7-2 with TRBJ2-5; TRBD2 matches at 7 bases. V shed 0 bases and J 2 bases; nucleotides not matched to a gene: 6. The germline gives CDR1 SGHTA, CDR2 FQGNSA. The CDR3 runs to 16 residues. CDR3 DNA sequence: TGTGCCAGCAGCTTAGCACGGGGGGACGGACAAGAGACCCAGTACTTC. This translates into CASSLARGDGQETQYF. Full variable domain (remainder filled in from reference TRBV7-2 and TRBJ2-5): GAGVSQSPSNKVTEKGKDVELRCDPISGHTALYWYRQSLGQGLEFLIYFQGNSAPDKSGLPSDRFSAERTGGSVSTLTIQRTQQEDSAVYLCASSLARGDGQETQYFGPGTRLLVL.

The V and J genes are TRBV9 and TRBJ1-1; 7 nucleotides align to TRBD1. After removal of 4 bases from V and 10 bases from J, the junction contained 13 bases not matched to a gene. This CDR3 spans 14 amino acids. The germline gives CDR1 SGDLS, CDR2 YYNGEE. CDR3 in DNA: TGTGCCAGCAGCACTTCCGGGACAGCTATGAGAGCTTTCTTT. It yields the protein CASSTSGTAMRAFF.

The chain couples TRBV6-5 to TRBJ2-3, with 8 nucleotides matching TRBD2. Per germline, CDR1 MNHEY and CDR2 SVGAGI. With 1 base clipped from V and 1 base from J, the junction kept 4 bases outside the gene matches. The CDR3 spans 16 residues. This CDR3 reads CASSYFRRGGTDTQYF. DNA for the CDR3: TGTGCCAGCAGTTACTTTAGGCGGGGGGGCACAGATACGCAGTATTTT.

The chain employs TRBV28 and TRBJ2-7; a possible D gene is TRBD1 (6 bases). Germline loops: CDR1 MDHEN, CDR2 SYDVKM. The ends were cut back, 5 bases at V and 4 bases at J, with 18 bases in the middle. The CDR3 has 15 amino acids. The CDR3 sequence is CASSKTGTKAYEQYF. CDR3 nucleotide sequence: TGTGCCAGCAGTAAGACCGGGACAAAAGCATACGAGCAGTACTTC.

The gene calls are TRBV7-2 and TRBJ2-7; 7 nucleotides line up with TRBD1. The CDR3 runs to 16 residues. The V segment lost 0 bases and the J segment 0 bases; nucleotides outside the gene matches: 5. From germline, CDR1 is SGHTA and CDR2 FQGNSA. Here the CDR3 DNA reads TGTGCCAGCAGCTTAGCGTTGGGACAGAGCTCCTACGAGCAGTACTTC. Protein: CASSLALGQSSYEQYF.